These T cell receptor beta chains were read from a single sample in a study of blood T cell repertoires in COVID-19. Here immunoSEQ multiplex PCR was the method, and the copy in TCRdb shows in-frame clones only, minus some. Among some 200,000 clones listed, more than 75% were seen once. Input material: peripheral blood. The origin of the receptors is a woman in her 70s with COVID-19, enrolled during active disease. CDR3s include the opening cysteine and the closing phenylalanine or tryptophan.

V: TRBV29-1
J: TRBJ2-7
CDR3: CSVAGTGGYEQYF

V: TRBV14
J: TRBJ2-2
CDR3: CASSRDRGLIGELFF

V: TRBV5-1
J: TRBJ2-5
CDR3: CASSLGRTQETQYF

V: TRBV19
J: TRBJ2-1
CDR3: CASSFSARSGSHNEQFF

V: TRBV7-9
J: TRBJ2-7
CDR3: CASSLGGLAGTSYEQYF

V: TRBV3-1/TRBV3-2
J: TRBJ1-1
CDR3: CASSLGTYTEAFF

V: TRBV20-1
J: TRBJ2-3
CDR3: CSASQSGSADTQYF

V: TRBV6-5
J: TRBJ2-1
CDR3: CASNSAKGGSGEQFF

V: TRBV6-5
J: TRBJ1-1
CDR3: CASSDGQGNTEAFF

V: TRBV2
J: TRBJ2-7
CDR3: CASTVISSSYEQYF

V: TRBV7-2
J: TRBJ1-2
CDR3: CASSPGHVNYGYTF

V: TRBV4-1
J: TRBJ1-2
CDR3: CASSQVGGTTNYGYTF

V: TRBV6-1
J: TRBJ2-1
CDR3: CASSALAGISYNEQFF

V: TRBV6-2/TRBV6-3
J: TRBJ2-7
CDR3: CASSYWREANEQYF

V: TRBV5-6
J: TRBJ2-7
CDR3: CASSLTSGGPYEQYF

V: TRBV30
J: TRBJ2-5
CDR3: CAWSEGRAETQYF

V: TRBV5-1
J: TRBJ2-7
CDR3: CASSPTSGRIVYEQYF

V: TRBV4-1
J: TRBJ2-1
CDR3: CASSLGGGRSNEQFF

V: TRBV9
J: TRBJ2-7
CDR3: CASSVVADFYEQYF

V: TRBV10-1
J: TRBJ2-1
CDR3: CASSESSLSGGPDNEQFF

V: TRBV5-1
J: TRBJ2-7
CDR3: CASSLTRVGTEQYF

V: TRBV4-1
J: TRBJ2-7
CDR3: CASSFTGTPSYEQYF

V: TRBV18
J: TRBJ2-1
CDR3: CASSPFRTGDNEQFF

V: TRBV28
J: TRBJ2-7
CDR3: CASSINDRGWRYF

V: TRBV6-6
J: TRBJ1-2
CDR3: CASSRGRDSQNNYGYTF